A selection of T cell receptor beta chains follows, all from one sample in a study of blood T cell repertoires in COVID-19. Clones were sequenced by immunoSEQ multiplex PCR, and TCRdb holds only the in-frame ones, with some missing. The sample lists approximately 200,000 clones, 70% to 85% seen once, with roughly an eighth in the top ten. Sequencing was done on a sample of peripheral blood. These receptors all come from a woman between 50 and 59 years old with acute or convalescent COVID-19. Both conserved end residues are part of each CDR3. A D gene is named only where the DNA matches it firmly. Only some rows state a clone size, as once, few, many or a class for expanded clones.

CASIRQGARGETQYF	TGTGCCAGCATCAGACAGGGGGCGAGAGGAGAGACCCAGTACTTC	TRBD1	NA	TRBV2	TRBJ2-5
CASSLWTSGSEEQYF	TGTGCCAGCAGTCTCTGGACTAGCGGGAGTGAAGAGCAGTACTTC	TRBD2	NA	TRBV28	TRBJ2-7
CASSLVPGESSGNTIYF	TGTGCCAGCAGCTTAGTCCCAGGCGAATCCTCTGGAAACACCATATATTTT	NA	NA	TRBV7-6	TRBJ1-3
CASSIPGRTYNEQFF	TGTGCCAGTAGTATTCCAGGGCGGACCTACAATGAGCAGTTCTTC	NA	few	TRBV19	TRBJ2-1
CASSVTGEGYGYTF	TGTGCCAGCAGCGTCACGGGAGAGGGCTATGGCTACACCTTC	NA	NA	TRBV2	TRBJ1-2
CASSQNQGAANGYTF	TGTGCCAGCAGTCAAAATCAGGGTGCGGCTAATGGCTACACCTTC	NA	once	TRBV6-1	TRBJ1-2
CASSGDRGVGGYTF	TGTGCCAGCAGTGGGGACAGGGGGGTTGGTGGCTACACCTTC	TRBD1	few	TRBV2	TRBJ1-2
CASKAETGANQPQHF	TGTGCCAGCAAGGCCGAGACAGGTGCGAATCAGCCCCAGCATTTT	NA	NA	TRBV2	TRBJ1-5
CSARTATNEKLFF	TGCAGCGCTCGGACAGCAACTAATGAAAAACTGTTTTTT	NA	few	TRBV29-1	TRBJ1-4
CASSHLAGGGDEQFF	TGTGCCAGCAGCCATTTAGCGGGAGGGGGCGATGAGCAGTTCTTC	TRBD2	NA	TRBV5-8	TRBJ2-1
CATSRVVQGNYGYTF	TGTGCCACCTCAAGGGTAGTACAGGGAAACTATGGCTACACCTTC	NA	NA	TRBV19	TRBJ1-2
CASNRDREFGYTF	TGTGCCAGCAACCGGGACAGGGAGTTTGGCTACACCTTC	TRBD1	NA	TRBV2	TRBJ1-2
CAPAVAVSYEQYF	TGCGCCCCAGCGGTCGCTGTGTCCTACGAGCAGTACTTC	NA	NA	TRBV10-1	TRBJ2-7
CAWSQGTGNTIYF	TGTGCCTGGAGCCAGGGAACTGGAAACACCATATATTTT	NA	NA	TRBV30	TRBJ1-3
CASSSTTSYEQYF	TGTGCCAGCAGCTCTACTACCTCCTACGAGCAGTACTTC	NA	NA	TRBV7-8	TRBJ2-7
CSASQPGGATNEKLFF	TGCAGTGCTAGTCAACCAGGGGGCGCAACTAATGAAAAACTGTTTTTT	TRBD1	NA	TRBV20-1	TRBJ1-4
CATGTGGVYGYTF	TGTGCCACCGGGACAGGAGGGGTCTATGGCTACACCTTC	TRBD1	NA	TRBV24-1	TRBJ1-2
CASSVLGEAGELFF	TGTGCCAGCAGCGTACTGGGGGAGGCCGGGGAGCTGTTTTTT	NA	NA	TRBV25-1	TRBJ2-2
CASFASGQETQYF	TGCGCCAGCTTCGCTAGCGGACAAGAGACCCAGTACTTC	TRBD2	NA	TRBV5-1	TRBJ2-5
CASSLWSTLSSGNTIYF	TGTGCCAGCAGTTTATGGTCGACTCTCAGCTCTGGAAACACCATATATTTT	NA	NA	TRBV28	TRBJ1-3
CASSLDRTSGMQYF	TGTGCCAGCAGTTTAGACAGGACCTCCGGTATGCAGTACTTC	NA	NA	TRBV27	TRBJ2-7
CASSLAGSSGNTIYF	TGCGCCAGCAGCTTGGCCGGTTCCTCTGGAAACACCATATATTTT	NA	NA	TRBV5-1	TRBJ1-3
CASRTSGTDTQYF	TGTGCCAGCAGGACTAGCGGGACAGATACGCAGTATTTT	TRBD2	NA	TRBV5-5	TRBJ2-3
CASTLTEVMPQHF	TGTGCCAGCACCTTGACGGAGGTCATGCCCCAGCATTTT	NA	NA	TRBV6-5	TRBJ1-5
CASSEGDYRGTQYF	TGTGCCAGCTCCGAGGGGGACTACCGAGGTACGCAGTATTTT	NA	NA	TRBV6-4	TRBJ2-3
CASSLVGGYSNQPQHF	TGCGCCAGCAGCTTGGTTGGGGGCTATAGCAATCAGCCCCAGCATTTT	NA	NA	TRBV5-1	TRBJ1-5
CASSFPTSSPTEAFF	TGTGCCAGCAGCTTCCCCACAAGTTCCCCCACTGAAGCTTTCTTT	NA	NA	TRBV11-2	TRBJ1-1
CASSFLRGDTQYF	TGTGCCAGCAGTTTCCTTCGGGGGGATACGCAGTATTTT	NA	NA	TRBV6-6	TRBJ2-3
CASNPRCTDTQYF	TGCGCCAGCAACCCTAGGTGCACAGATACGCAGTATTTT	NA	NA	TRBV23-1	TRBJ2-3
CATSVGGRSSYEQYF	TGTGCCACCAGTGTGGGAGGGCGGAGCTCCTACGAGCAGTACTTC	TRBD2	once	TRBV24-1	TRBJ2-7
CASREWTGDYGYTF	TGTGCCAGCCGCGAGTGGACAGGGGACTATGGCTACACCTTC	TRBD1	few	TRBV7-9	TRBJ1-2